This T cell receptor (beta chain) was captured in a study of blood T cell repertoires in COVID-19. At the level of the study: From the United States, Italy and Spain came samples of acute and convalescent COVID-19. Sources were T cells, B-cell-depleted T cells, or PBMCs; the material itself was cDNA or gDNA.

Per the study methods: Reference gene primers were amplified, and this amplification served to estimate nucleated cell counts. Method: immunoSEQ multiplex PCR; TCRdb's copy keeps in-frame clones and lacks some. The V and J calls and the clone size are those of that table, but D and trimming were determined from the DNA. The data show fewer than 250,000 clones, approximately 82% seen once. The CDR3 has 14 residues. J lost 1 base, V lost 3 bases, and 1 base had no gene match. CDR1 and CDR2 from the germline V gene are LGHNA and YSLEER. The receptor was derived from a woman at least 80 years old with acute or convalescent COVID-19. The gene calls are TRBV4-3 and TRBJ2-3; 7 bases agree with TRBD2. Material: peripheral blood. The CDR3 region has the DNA TGCGCCAGCAGCCACCGGGAGGGCACAGATACGCAGTATTTT. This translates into CASSHREGTDTQYF.